These 25 T cell receptor beta chains came from one sample sequenced in a study of T cell responses to AZD1222 COVID-19 vaccine. Sequencing was performed with immunoSEQ multiplex PCR; in TCRdb, only in-frame clones are kept and a portion is missing. The table lists about 150,000 clones, roughly nine tenths of them singletons. The sample consisted of peripheral blood, taken on day 0 of AZD1222 vaccination. All receptors come from an adult in good health.

The chain recombines TRBV19 with TRBJ2-5, with 15 bases aligning to TRBD2. V was clipped by 3 bases and J by 4 bases; unmatched bases: 0. This CDR3 has 15 residues. Germline V gene data show CDR1 as LNHDA and CDR2 as SQIVND (reference sequence). The CDR3 DNA reads as TGTGCCAGTAGTATGGGACTAGCGGGGGGAGAGACCCAGTACTTC. It yields the protein CASSMGLAGGETQYF.

The chain employs TRBV9 and TRBJ2-1; D remains unclear. The CDR3 runs 15 residues. CDR1 and CDR2 from the germline V gene are SGDLS and YYNGEE. V lost 0 bases and J 2 bases, leaving 9 bases between the germline ends. The CDR3, as DNA: TGTGCCAGCAGCGTAGACTTCACAGCCTACAATGAGCAGTTCTTC. Protein sequence: CASSVDFTAYNEQFF.

This clone was seen a single time. V gene TRBV5-4 combines with J gene TRBJ2-3; 10 bases align to TRBD2. This CDR3 has 17 residues. In germline, CDR1 is SGHNT, CDR2 YYREEE (reference sequence). Losses at the gene ends were 6 bases for V and 0 bases for J; bases not matched to a gene: 10. This CDR3 reads CASTDGSGGASTDTQYF. In nucleotides, the CDR3 is TGTGCCAGCACCGATGGAAGCGGGGGGGCTAGCACAGATACGCAGTATTTT.

This chain uses TRBV5-4 with TRBJ2-7; 10 positions agree with TRBD2. J gave up 2 bases and V 0 bases, and 5 bases lay outside the gene matches. Germline V gene lookup returns CDR1 SGHNT and CDR2 YYREEE (reference sequence). The CDR3 contains 16 residues. The DNA for the CDR3 is TGTGCCAGCAGCTTGGCGCTAGCGGGGGACCCCTACGAGCAGTACTTC. Its translation is CASSLALAGDPYEQYF.

The chain recombines TRBV19 with TRBJ2-7, with no clear D. V was cut by 8 bases and J by 3 bases, with 11 bases left in between. The germline CDR1 and CDR2 sequences are LNHDA and SQIVND (reference sequence). CDR3 length: 12 residues. The CDR3 spells CASGRSGYEQYF. As DNA, the CDR3 is TGTGCCAGTGGCCGTTCGGGCTACGAGCAGTACTTC.

V is TRBV25-1 and J is TRBJ1-5, with a tentative D call TRBD1 (5 bases). Germline assignment: CDR1 MGHDK and CDR2 SYGVNS. V was pared by 2 bases and J by 7 bases, with 15 bases between. The CDR3 loop spans 15 amino acids. The chain's CDR3 is CASSEEAGPGQPQHF. The CDR3 DNA is TGTGCCAGCAGTGAAGAAGCAGGGCCGGGCCAGCCCCAGCATTTT.

J is TRBJ1-1 and V is TRBV29-1; a possible D gene is TRBD1 (5 bases). CDR1 and CDR2 from the germline V gene are SQVTM and ANQGSEA. Deletions cut 4 bases from V and 4 bases from J, with 13 bases between. The CDR3 extends over 13 amino acids. This CDR3 reads CSVAGGVGTEAFF. The DNA for the CDR3 is TGCAGCGTTGCGGGGGGTGTTGGCACTGAAGCTTTCTTT.

The V call is TRBV6-6, the J call TRBJ1-4; possible D gene TRBD1, 5 bases. V was shortened by 7 bases and J by 3 bases, with 9 bases between the two germline ends. CDR3 length: 13 residues. CDR1 and CDR2 from the germline V gene are MNHNY and SVGAGI (reference sequence). The CDR3 here is CASIRGPNEKLFF. Here the CDR3 DNA reads TGTGCCAGCATCCGGGGACCTAATGAAAAACTGTTTTTT.

The rearrangement links TRBV4-2 to TRBJ2-1; 14 bases are shared with TRBD2. This CDR3 spans 18 amino acids. CDR1 and CDR2 from the germline V gene are LGHNA and YNFKEQ. Losses at the gene ends were 4 bases for V and 0 bases for J; bases not matched to a gene: 5. Here the CDR3 DNA reads TGTGCCAGCAGCCGAGGGACTAGCGGGGGTTTCTCCTACAATGAGCAGTTCTTC. This encodes CASSRGTSGGFSYNEQFF.

This sequence joins TRBV4-2 and TRBJ1-4, with a weak D call TRBD1 (6 bases). V was shortened by 0 bases and J by 8 bases, with 13 bases between the two germline ends. This CDR3 comprises 15 residues. Germline V gene lookup returns CDR1 LGHNA and CDR2 YNFKEQ. CDR3 loop: CASSQDGSGGEKLFF. The DNA for the CDR3 is TGTGCCAGCAGCCAAGATGGGTCGGGGGGCGAAAAACTGTTTTTT.

This rearrangement joins TRBV6-5 to TRBJ1-2; 7 bases are a match to TRBD1. The CDR3 sequence is 15 residues long. V lost 6 bases, J lost 3 bases, and 10 bases stayed unmatched. Germline V gives CDR1 MNHEY, CDR2 SVGAGI. The CDR3 DNA is TGTGCCAGCAGCCTACAGGGGCGGGGTTACTATGGCTACACCTTC. This gives the protein CASSLQGRGYYGYTF.

This chain connects TRBV6-5 to TRBJ2-7; 13 positions agree with TRBD2. From germline, CDR1 is MNHEY and CDR2 SVGAGI. The V and J ends lost 6 bases and 3 bases, in that order; junction bases with no gene match: 2. The length of the CDR3 is 14 residues. CDR3 in amino acids: CASRLAGGLYEQYF. CDR3 DNA sequence: TGTGCCAGCAGACTAGCGGGGGGGCTCTACGAGCAGTACTTC.

The chain is built from TRBV11-3 and TRBJ2-1; 13 nucleotides match TRBD2. From germline, CDR1 is SGHNT and CDR2 YENEEA. The CDR3 is 15 amino acids. The trim removed 3 bases at V and 5 bases at J, leaving 1 base unmatched. CDR3 nucleotide sequence: TGTGCCAGCAGCTTGACTAGCGGGGGGCACAATGAGCAGTTCTTC. Protein: CASSLTSGGHNEQFF.

The gene calls are TRBV6-5 and TRBJ1-1; D gene ambiguous. The CDR3 length is 15 residues. Germline V gene lookup returns CDR1 MNHEY and CDR2 SVGAGI. Deletions cut 8 bases from V and 6 bases from J, with 22 bases between. In DNA form, the CDR3 reads TGTGCCAGCGCCGGACCTTCTATGTCCCCCTCTGAAGCTTTCTTT. Residues: CASAGPSMSPSEAFF.

The chain has TRBV6-5 and TRBJ1-4; D unresolved. Germline CDR1 reads MNHEY; CDR2 reads SVGAGI. This CDR3 spans 13 amino acids. The V end lost 6 bases, the J end lost 8 bases, and 13 bases lay between the germline ends. CDR3 in amino acids: CASSKLKREKLFF. The CDR3 DNA reads TGTGCCAGCAGCAAACTTAAGAGGGAAAAACTGTTTTTT.

The chain recombines TRBV12-3 or TRBV12-4 with TRBJ2-5; D is ambiguous. V was shortened by 5 bases and J by 3 bases, with 4 bases between the two germline ends. The CDR3 extends over 11 amino acids. CDR3 nucleotide sequence: TGTGCCAGCAGTCCCGAAGAGACCCAGTACTTC. This codes for CASSPEETQYF.

This sequence joins TRBV7-8 and TRBJ1-4; D is unclear. V gave up 5 bases and J gave up 6 bases, with 16 bases separating them. This CDR3 contains 15 residues. The germline V gene has CDR1 SGHVS and CDR2 FQNEAQ. The DNA for the CDR3 is TGTGCCAGCAGCATCGGGGTACGGGTTGATGAAAAACTGTTTTTT. Translation gives CASSIGVRVDEKLFF.

V gene TRBV9 combines with J gene TRBJ2-7; 9 bases are shared with TRBD2. CDR1 is SGDLS, CDR2 YYNGEE, per germline. The CDR3 is 15 residues long. V was pared by 4 bases and J by 2 bases, with 7 bases of the junction left unmatched. The DNA of the CDR3 is TGTGCCAGCAGCCCAGAAGCGGGGGGTGCCTACGAGCAGTACTTC. Its translation is CASSPEAGGAYEQYF. The whole variable domain, filled in from reference TRBV9 and TRBJ2-7, reads DSGVTQTPKHLITATGQRVTLRCSPRSGDLSVYWYQQSLDQGLQFLIQYYNGEERAKGNILERFSAQQFPDLHSELNLSSLELGDSALYFCASSPEAGGAYEQYFGPGTRLTVT.

This chain links TRBV9 with TRBJ2-1, with 14 bases that match TRBD2. This CDR3 spans 17 amino acids. Germline lookup yields CDR1 SGDLS and CDR2 YYNGEE. V shed 3 bases, J shed 4 bases, and the junction held 6 bases outside the gene matches. CDR3 sequence reads: CASSAGLAGGQYNEQFF. In nucleotides, the CDR3 is TGTGCCAGCAGCGCCGGACTAGCGGGGGGCCAGTACAATGAGCAGTTCTTC.

This clone has a single count. CDR3 DNA: TGCGCCAGCAGCTTGGCGGAACTTGAGGATACGCAGTATTTT. Translation: CASSLAELEDTQYF. V usage is TRBV5-1 and J usage is TRBJ2-3; D not certain. The CDR3 runs 14 residues. V was trimmed by 0 bases and J by 6 bases, leaving 11 bases between them. CDR1 is SGHRS, CDR2 YFSETQ, per germline.

This clone was found a few times. The chain is built from TRBV9 and TRBJ2-5; D is ambiguous. The CDR3 totals 14 residues. From germline, CDR1 is SGDLS and CDR2 YYNGEE. The ends were cut back, 0 bases at V and 5 bases at J, with 11 bases in the middle. This CDR3 reads CASSVDRSWETQYF. The CDR3 bases are TGTGCCAGCAGCGTAGATAGGTCGTGGGAGACCCAGTACTTC.

The chain carries TRBV7-8 and TRBJ2-3, with unresolved D. The ends were cut back, 1 base at V and 7 bases at J, with 12 bases in the middle. Germline V CDR1 and CDR2: SGHVS, FQNEAQ. The CDR3 consists of 14 residues. The CDR3 DNA reads TGTGCCAGCAGCTTAGTAGGTACTTGGAATACGCAGTATTTT. Translated: CASSLVGTWNTQYF.

The V gene is TRBV11-2, the J gene TRBJ1-3, with D possibly being TRBD1 (5 bases). Germline V gives CDR1 SGHAT, CDR2 FQNNGV. This CDR3 comprises 14 residues. The ends were cut back, 1 base at V and 4 bases at J, with 8 bases in the middle. CDR3 residues: CASSLVGTGNTIYF. The CDR3 DNA sequence: TGTGCCAGCAGCTTAGTGGGGACGGGAAACACCATATATTTT.

The gene calls are TRBV6-2 or TRBV6-3 and TRBJ2-2; unclear D gene. From germline, CDR1 is MNHEY and CDR2 SVGEGT. This CDR3 is 15 amino acids long. V gave up 2 bases and J gave up 5 bases, with 12 bases separating them. The CDR3 nucleotides are TGTGCCAGCAGTTACAGAAGACCCCCGACCGGGGAGCTGTTTTTT. The encoded protein is CASSYRRPPTGELFF.

The chain carries TRBV7-8 and TRBJ1-3; D not certain. Looked up from germline, CDR1 is SGHVS and CDR2 is FQNEAQ. Trimming took 5 bases from V and 1 from J, leaving 9 bases between them. There are 14 residues in the CDR3. CDR3 DNA: TGTGCCAGCAGCCCTGGCGGGTCTGGAAACACCATATATTTT. Protein sequence: CASSPGGSGNTIYF. Supplemented by reference TRBV7-8 and TRBJ1-3, the full variable domain reads GAGVSQSPRYKVAKRGQDVALRCDPISGHVSLFWYQQALGQGPEFLTYFQNEAQLDKSGLPSDRFFAERPEGSVSTLKIQRTQQEDSAVYLCASSPGGSGNTIYFGEGSWLTVV.